This TCR beta chain was sequenced for a study of blood T cell repertoires in COVID-19. The repertoire was sequenced with immunoSEQ multiplex PCR; TCRdb's copy has only in-frame clones and lacks some. The table shows tens of thousands of clones, with around 90% occurring only once. The sample taken for sequencing was peripheral blood. This receptor was identified in a man aged 50 to 59 with active COVID-19.

The CDR3 is CASSEQGRMNTEAFF. The CDR3 nucleotides are TGTGCCAGCAGCGAACAGGGGCGGATGAACACTGAAGCTTTCTTT. The rearrangement uses TRBV7-2 and TRBJ1-1, with TRBD1 matching 7 bases. Per the germline V gene, CDR1 is SGHTA and CDR2 is FQGNSA. CDR3 length: 15 residues. V was pared by 5 bases and J by 0 bases, with 6 bases of the junction left unmatched.